The sequence of this T cell receptor beta chain was determined in a study of shared clonotypes between healthy human individuals. Produced via immunoSEQ multiplex PCR; TCRdb's table is partial and in-frame only. The table lists roughly 2 million clones, about 94% of them singletons. This CDR3 spans 15 amino acids. Germline-derived CDR1 and CDR2 are LNHNV and YYDKDF (reference sequence). V gave up 5 bases and J gave up 2 bases; unmatched junction bases: 8. Terminally differentiated effector memory CD45RA+ cells were excluded from the naive CD8 cells, which were CD45RO-negative and positively selected for CCR7.

The source material was naive CD8+ T cells sorted from blood. This sequence joins TRBV15 and TRBJ2-7; 8 bases fit TRBD2. This receptor was obtained from a man in his late teens or twenties in good health. The CDR3 here is CATSRSGGGTYEQYF. The CDR3 DNA is TGTGCCACCAGCCGAAGCGGGGGTGGAACCTACGAGCAGTACTTC.